This T cell receptor (beta chain) was obtained from a study of technical replicates of blood from a handful of donors. Germline CDR1 reads MDHEN; CDR2 reads SYDVKM. V dropped 6 bases and J dropped 4; count of bases not matched to a gene: 5. This CDR3 has 14 residues. The data were produced by immunoSEQ multiplex PCR, yet TCRdb's version contains in-frame clones alone and is incomplete. Here the sample spans roughly 70,000 clones, over 85% being singletons. The chain combines TRBV28 with TRBJ1-4, with TRBD1 matching over 7 bases. The clonotype was recovered from a human donor in good health. The sample comprised T cells isolated from PBMCs. The CDR3 loop is CASSLGQFNEKLFF. The CDR3 region has the DNA TGTGCCAGCAGCCTGGGACAGTTTAATGAAAAACTGTTTTTT. Based on the CDR3 plus reference TRBV28 and TRBJ1-4, the full variable domain is DVKVTQSSRYLVKRTGEKVFLECVQDMDHENMFWYRQDPGLGLRLIYFSYDVKMKEKGDIPEGYSVSREKKERFSLILESASTNQTSMYLCASSLGQFNEKLFFGSGTQLSVL.